Included here is one T cell receptor beta chain sequence, with context. The CDR3 is made up of 15 amino acids. Unmatched junction bases numbered 9, after V lost 6 bases and J lost 2 bases. CDR1 is MDHEN and CDR2 is SYDVKM in the germline V gene. The data originate from a study of memory CD4+ T cells and cytomegalovirus serostatus. Single viable CD3+CD4+CD8-CD45RO+ cells were sorted as the memory CD4+ T cells. Authors' analysis steps: After removing out-of-frame reads, around 2,000,000 distinct TCRbeta sequences remained. Libraries were prepared by immunoSEQ multiplex PCR; TCRdb keeps only in-frame clonotypes and omits some of them. Clone size and the V and J calls come from that table; the DNA yielded D and trimming. The sample shows about 46,000 clones, under 85% of them seen only once.

The TCR was taken from an adult in good health and CMV-seronegative. The sequenced sample consisted of memory CD4+ T cells from blood. This chain connects TRBV28 to TRBJ2-7; 8 bases are a match to TRBD1. The CDR3 sequence is CASRPGQGYPYEQYF. As DNA, the CDR3 is TGTGCCAGCAGACCCGGACAGGGTTATCCCTACGAGCAGTACTTC.